A selection of T cell receptor beta chains follows, all from one sample in a study of cytomegalovirus exposure and HLA in healthy donors. Some clones are missing from TCRdb's copy, which holds only in-frame ones; the method was immunoSEQ multiplex PCR. The data contain roughly 150,000 clones, roughly 80% of them singletons. Sequenced input: PBMCs. These receptors were obtained from a male donor in good health and CMV-seronegative. The CDR3 runs from the conserved cysteine through the conserved F or W. A D gene is named only where the DNA matches it firmly. The size entry is marked missing in some rows and otherwise reads once, few, many or a size class.

d_call j_call v_call clone_size cdr3_length cdr3_nt cdr3_aa
TRBD2 TRBJ2-5 TRBV5-4 once 18 TGTGCCAGCAGCCCTAGGGGGGCTAGCGGGGGTACAGGAGAGACCCAGTACTTC CASSPRGASGGTGETQYF
. TRBJ1-1 TRBV19 . 14 TGTGCCAGTTTAGCAGGGGCGTCTAACACTGAAGCTTTCTTT CASLAGASNTEAFF
. TRBJ2-1 TRBV29-1 . 13 TGCAGCGTTGTTCGGGGGTTAATCGATGAGCAGTTCTTC CSVVRGLIDEQFF
. TRBJ2-5 TRBV6-1 . 11 TGTGCCAGCAGTGATGGGAGGACCCAGTACTTC CASSDGRTQYF
. TRBJ1-1 TRBV19 . 15 TGTGCCAGTAGTATAGTGCCGGGGATGAACACTGAAGCTTTCTTT CASSIVPGMNTEAFF
TRBD2 TRBJ2-3 TRBV5-4 . 16 TGTGCCAGCAGCCCGTCGCGGGGGGTTAGCACAGATACGCAGTATTTT CASSPSRGVSTDTQYF
TRBD1 TRBJ2-3 TRBV27 . 17 TGTGCCAGCAGGTCCCCCCGGGACAGGGGGGTGAGAGATACGCAGTATTTT CASRSPRDRGVRDTQYF
. TRBJ1-4 TRBV6-6 . 14 TGTGCCAGCAGTTATAGTGCCAGGAATGAAAAACTGTTTTTT CASSYSARNEKLFF
. TRBJ1-5 TRBV19 . 14 TGTGCCAGTACCTTAGGGAGTGGCAATCAGCCCCAGCATTTT CASTLGSGNQPQHF
. TRBJ2-2 TRBV6-5 . 14 TGTGCCAGCAGAGGGCTGGGGGCGGGCGGGGAGCTGTTTTTT CASRGLGAGGELFF
TRBD1 TRBJ1-2 TRBV4-1 . 14 TGCGCCAGCAGCCAAACAGGGGTGGCCTATGGCTACACCTTC CASSQTGVAYGYTF
. TRBJ1-2 TRBV5-6 . 12 TGTGCCAGCAGCCAGGACAGCTATGGCTACACCTTC CASSQDSYGYTF
. TRBJ2-6 TRBV29-1 . 16 TGCAGCGTAACACAGGAGGGGGGGTCTGGGGCCAACGTCCTGACTTTC CSVTQEGGSGANVLTF
TRBD1 TRBJ1-1 TRBV10-3 . 14 TGTGCCATCAGGAACGACAGGGGAAACACTGAAGCTTTCTTT CAIRNDRGNTEAFF
. TRBJ2-5 TRBV29-1 . 12 TGCAGCGTTGTTGACAACCAAGAGACCCAGTACTTC CSVVDNQETQYF
TRBD1 TRBJ2-7 TRBV7-9 . 15 TGTGCCAGCAGCTTATATCCGGACAGGGGCAACGAGCAGTACTTC CASSLYPDRGNEQYF
TRBD2 TRBJ2-3 TRBV4-3 . 15 TGCGCCAGCAGCCAAGCCGCGGGGGGGCGAGATACGCAGTATTTT CASSQAAGGRDTQYF
. TRBJ2-7 TRBV5-8 . 12 TGTGCCAGCAGCTTGAGCTCCTACGAGCAGTACTTC CASSLSSYEQYF
. TRBJ1-2 TRBV9 . 16 TGTGCCAGCAGCGTAGTTATAGGGGCCTCTAACTATGGCTACACCTTC CASSVVIGASNYGYTF
TRBD2 TRBJ2-1 TRBV19 . 12 TGTGCCAGTACGGGGGGTGACAATGAGCAGTTCTTC CASTGGDNEQFF
TRBD1 TRBJ1-5 TRBV27 . 14 TGTGCCAGCAGTTTTACAGGGGAGGATCAGCCCCAGCATTTT CASSFTGEDQPQHF
. TRBJ2-1 TRBV5-4 . 14 TGTGCCAGCAGCTTAAGGGGCGCCTGGAATGAGCAGTTCTTC CASSLRGAWNEQFF
TRBD2 TRBJ2-1 TRBV30 . 14 TGTGCCTGGAGTTCTAGCGGGGGGGCCGCTGAGCAGTTCTTC CAWSSSGGAAEQFF
. TRBJ2-2 TRBV18 . 14 TGTGCCAGCTCACTGGACAGTAACACCGGGGAGCTGTTTTTT CASSLDSNTGELFF
. TRBJ1-1 TRBV4-1 . 14 TGCGCCAGCAGCCCGAGGACAGTGAACACTGAAGCTTTCTTT CASSPRTVNTEAFF
. TRBJ2-7 TRBV30 few 14 TGTGCCTGGAGTACCCCAGGGATCGTCCACGAGCAGTACTTC CAWSTPGIVHEQYF
TRBD2 TRBJ2-5 TRBV25-1 . 16 TGTGCCAGCAGCGCCACCTCGGGGGGAGCGTTTAAGACCCAGTACTTC CASSATSGGAFKTQYF
TRBD1 TRBJ2-7 TRBV7-9 once 16 TGTGCCAGCAGCTTAGGATGGGACAGGGAGATGGACGAGCAGTACTTC CASSLGWDREMDEQYF
TRBD1 TRBJ1-6 TRBV2 . 15 TGTGCCAGCAGTGAAAGGGGGCAGGGTTGGTCACCCCTCCACTTT CASSERGQGWSPLHF
. TRBJ1-1 TRBV2 . 13 TGTGCCAGCCTCCGGACAGTCCGGACTGAAGCTTTCTTT CASLRTVRTEAFF
. TRBJ1-2 TRBV30 once 12 TGTGCCTGGGCAACAGGGTATCTAGGCTACACCTTC CAWATGYLGYTF
. TRBJ1-1 TRBV11-2 . 13 TGTGCCAGCAGCGCCCCAGGGGACACTGAAGCTTTCTTT CASSAPGDTEAFF
TRBD1 TRBJ1-5 TRBV4-1 once 17 TGCGCCAGCAGCCAAGCGAAACTGACAGGGGGCGGTCAGCCCCAGCATTTT CASSQAKLTGGGQPQHF
TRBD2 TRBJ2-1 TRBV5-1 . 15 TGCGCCAGCAGCTTAATCAGCGGGGCCTTGGGTGAGCAGTTCTTC CASSLISGALGEQFF
TRBD1 TRBJ2-7 TRBV19 . 14 TGTGCCAGTAGTATTGGACAGGGGGGATACGAGCAGTACTTC CASSIGQGGYEQYF
. TRBJ2-1 TRBV6-1 . 14 TGTGCCAGCACAGGTTTAAGAGGGGGGGGTGAGCAGTTCTTC CASTGLRGGGEQFF
. TRBJ2-2 TRBV7-7 . 13 TGTGCTAGCAGCTTGAGTATTTCCGGGGAGCTGTTTTTT CASSLSISGELFF
. TRBJ2-5 TRBV5-6 few 14 TGTGCCAGCACCCCGGGGGGACAGGTGAAGACCCAGTACTTC CASTPGGQVKTQYF
. TRBJ2-4 TRBV5-6 . 14 TGTGCCAGCAGCTTGTGGGAGGCCAAAAACATTCAGTACTTC CASSLWEAKNIQYF
TRBD2 TRBJ2-7 TRBV6-1 . 15 TGTGCCAGCAGTGAAGCCGGGACTAGCCTCCTCGAGCAGTACTTC CASSEAGTSLLEQYF
TRBD1 TRBJ2-7 TRBV6-6 . 13 TGTGCCAGCAGTCCAGGGGGCGGGTACGAGCAGTACTTC CASSPGGGYEQYF
TRBD2 TRBJ2-5 TRBV6-5 . 16 TGTGCCAGCAGTTACCCCAGCGGGGGAGGCCAGGAGACCCAGTACTTC CASSYPSGGGQETQYF
. TRBJ1-2 TRBV19 . 13 TGTGCCAGTAGTATCGACAGGATGGTCGGCTACACCTTC CASSIDRMVGYTF
. TRBJ1-2 TRBV18 . 15 TGTGCCAGCTCACCGAAAGACAGGTTTAACTATGGCTACACCTTC CASSPKDRFNYGYTF
. TRBJ1-2 TRBV4-3 few 15 TGCGCCAGCAGCCCAATACCCACAGCTAACTATGGCTACACCTTC CASSPIPTANYGYTF
TRBD1 TRBJ1-6 TRBV5-4 . 15 TGTGCCAGCAGCCCTGGGACAGACTATAATTCACCCCTCCACTTT CASSPGTDYNSPLHF